Presented here are 27 T cell receptor beta chains from one specimen sequenced in a study of T-cell memory formation after mild COVID-19. TCRdb re-derived calls from the 5' RACE reads in MiXCR, one entry per CDR3 protein. The profile shows roughly 280,000 distinct CDR3 sequences, roughly 8% of them singletons. Material for sequencing was PBMCs or a T cell subset sorted from them (not recorded which). The receptors come from a man younger than 35 who had mild COVID-19 (a few samples of this study predate the infection). Cell type and time point are not known.

In this sample, this clonotype turned up a few times. This chain links TRBV4-3 with TRBJ2-6; tentatively, D is TRBD1 or TRBD2 (5 bases each). Germline V lookup: CDR1 LGHNA, CDR2 YSLEER. Trimming stripped 1 base from V and 1 base from J, with 8 bases between. The CDR3 is 16 residues long. CDR3: CASSQGGASGANVLTF. DNA for the CDR3: TGCGCCAGCAGCCAAGGAGGGGCGTCTGGGGCCAACGTCCTGACTTTC.

This clonotype turned up a few times. The chain links TRBV12-3 or TRBV12-4 to TRBJ1-4; D not resolved. Trimming removed 6 bases from V and 0 bases from J, with 11 bases in between. The length of the CDR3 is 15 residues. DNA for the CDR3: TGTGCCAGCAGCCAAACAACCACAACTAATGAAAAACTGTTTTTT. This codes for CASSQTTTTNEKLFF.

V usage is TRBV7-9 and J usage is TRBJ2-2, with D perhaps TRBD1 or TRBD2 (5 bases each). The length of the CDR3 is 17 residues. V lost 1 base and J lost 4, with 16 bases in between. Germline CDR1 and CDR2: SEHNR and FQNEAQ (reference sequence). This chain's CDR3 is CASSLGSGPPGTGELFF. The CDR3 DNA sequence: TGTGCCAGCAGCTTAGGTTCGGGACCCCCGGGCACCGGGGAGCTGTTTTTT.

This clonotype showed up just a few times. This chain connects TRBV7-2 to TRBJ2-7; D is undetermined. CDR3 length equals 14 residues. Germline V gene lookup returns CDR1 SGHTA and CDR2 FQGNSA. V gave up 5 bases and J gave up 5 bases, with 16 bases separating them. The CDR3 reads CASSRSTETHEQYF. CDR3 nucleotides: TGTGCCAGCAGCCGATCTACTGAAACCCACGAGCAGTACTTC.

The chain recombines TRBV3-1 with TRBJ1-2; no definite D call. There are 14 residues in the CDR3. CDR1 LGHDT and CDR2 YNNKEL come from the germline V gene (reference sequence). The V end lost 5 bases, the J end lost 3 bases, and 13 bases lay between the germline ends. Here the CDR3 DNA reads TGTGCCAGCAGCGCGAGGATCTCGTACTATGGCTACACCTTC. Protein product: CASSARISYYGYTF. Filled out from reference TRBV3-1 and TRBJ1-2, the complete variable domain reads DTAVSQTPKYLVTQMGNDKSIKCEQNLGHDTMYWYKQDSKKFLKIMFSYNNKELIINETVPNRFSPKSPDKAHLNLHINSLELGDSAVYFCASSARISYYGYTFGSGTRLTVV.

This clonotype was observed many times. The chain couples TRBV4-3 to TRBJ1-5; D unclear. Germline CDR1 and CDR2: LGHNA and YSLEER. This CDR3 contains 15 residues. V was shortened by 0 bases and J by 7 bases, with 13 bases between the two germline ends. CDR3 DNA sequence: TGCGCCAGCAGCCAAGACGTGGGTTCGGGGCAGCCCCAGCATTTT. This encodes CASSQDVGSGQPQHF.

Many counts were recorded for this clonotype. The chain employs TRBV1 and TRBJ2-2; TRBD2 is the table's D call and was not checked against the DNA. TRBV1 constitutes a pseudogene. This CDR3 has 18 amino acids. The CDR3 region is CTSSGPGLAGGNTGELFF. The CDR3 nucleotides are TGCACCAGCAGCGGACCGGGACTAGCGGGGGGGAACACCGGGGAGCTGTTTTTT.

Here the CDR3 reads CASSSTGTGPGGEQYV. CDR3 DNA: TGTGCCAGCTCATCTACCGGGACAGGGCCGGGGGGCGAGCAGTACGTC. The chain recombines TRBV18 with TRBJ2-7, with TRBD1 matching over 9 bases. This CDR3 has 16 amino acids. The V gene end was trimmed by 5 bases and the J gene end by 6 bases; junction bases not matched to a gene: 14. The germline V gene encodes CDR1 KGHSH and CDR2 LQKENI.

The V call is TRBV11-2, the J call TRBJ1-4, with D possibly TRBD1 on 5 matching bases. The CDR3 consists of 15 residues. From germline, CDR1 is SGHAT and CDR2 FQNNGV. The germline V and J ends were trimmed by 1 base and 8 bases, with 14 bases remaining between them. CDR3 coding DNA: TGTGCCAGCAGCTTAGGGGGCAGGGAAAGGGAAAAACTGTTTTTT. As protein: CASSLGGREREKLFF.

This clonotype was seen a few times. The CDR3 sequence: CSASDPGTGEDTQYF. The DNA for the CDR3 is TGCAGTGCTAGCGACCCCGGGACAGGGGAGGATACGCAGTATTTT. V is TRBV20-1 and J is TRBJ2-3; 10 bases fit TRBD1. V lost 3 bases and J lost 6; bases outside the gene matches: 9. The CDR3 is 15 amino acids. The germline V gene has CDR1 DFQATT and CDR2 SNEGSKA (reference sequence).

The chain couples TRBV12-3 or TRBV12-4 to TRBJ2-2, with 8 bases identical to TRBD1. The length of the CDR3 is 15 residues. Trimming cost V 6 bases and J 3 bases; bases outside gene matches: 6. The CDR3 DNA follows: TGTGCCAGCAGGCCCTGGACAGGGTACACCGGGGAGCTGTTTTTT. Translated: CASRPWTGYTGELFF.

This clonotype was observed a few times. An end of the junction differs from the germline gene, which may be a read error. The V gene is TRBV7-2, the J gene TRBJ2-5, with TRBD2 matching over 8 bases. The length of the CDR3 is 14 residues. Germline assignment: CDR1 SGHTA and CDR2 FQGNSA. DNA for the CDR3: TGTGCCAGCAGCATAGCGGGAAACCAAGAGACCCAGTACTTC. Protein sequence: CASSIAGNQETQYF. Variable domain in full (rest from reference TRBV7-2 and TRBJ2-5): GAGVSQSPSNKVTEKGKDVELRCDPISGHTALYWYRQSLGQGLEFLIYFQGNSAPDKSGLPSDRFSAERTGGSVSTLTIQRTQQEDSAVYLCASSIAGNQETQYFGPGTRLLVL.

This chain connects TRBV6-2 or TRBV6-3 to TRBJ2-1, with D uncertain. The CDR3 spans 13 residues. Germline CDR1 and CDR2: MNHEY and SVGEGT. V lost 5 bases and J lost 15, with 20 bases in between. This CDR3 reads CASSHRRRADLFF. The CDR3 nucleotides are TGTGCCAGCAGTCACCGGCGCCGGGCCGATTTGTTCTTC.

This clonotype was seen repeatedly, ten times or more. The CDR3: CASSSLHRKREKLFF. The CDR3 DNA sequence: TGTGCCAGCAGTTCCCTTCACAGAAAGAGGGAAAAACTGTTTTTT. The rearrangement links TRBV12-3 or TRBV12-4 to TRBJ1-4; D is uncertain. Trimming cost V 4 bases and J 8 bases, with 17 bases left between them. The CDR3 sequence is 15 residues long.

V gene TRBV24-1 combines with J gene TRBJ2-2; 7 bases are shared with TRBD1. The CDR3 is 16 amino acids. Germline assignment: CDR1 KGHDR and CDR2 SFDVKD. After removal of 4 bases from V and 3 bases from J, the junction contained 7 bases not matched to a gene. The CDR3 DNA follows: TGTGCCACCAGTGACCTCCGACAGGGAGACACCGGGGAGCTGTTTTTT. Translation: CATSDLRQGDTGELFF.

This clonotype was seen only a few times. The CDR3 coding sequence is TGTGCCAGCAGCCCTTCCCTGCGGGGGGGCACAGATACGCAGTATTTT. Translating gives CASSPSLRGGTDTQYF. The J gene is TRBJ2-3, the V gene TRBV7-9; 8 nucleotides line up with TRBD2. V lost 5 bases and J lost 1; bases outside the gene matches: 8. This CDR3 comprises 16 residues. Germline V CDR1 and CDR2: SEHNR, FQNEAQ (reference sequence).

This clonotype was detected only a few times. The genes are TRBV5-6 and TRBJ2-7; the match to TRBD2 covers 11 bases. This CDR3 spans 15 amino acids. The V gene end was trimmed by 4 bases and the J gene end by 7 bases; junction bases not matched to a gene: 10. Germline CDR1 SGHDT, CDR2 YYEEEE. CDR3 in DNA: TGTGCCAGCAGCCTCATTGGGCTAGCGGGGGGAGAGCAGTACGTC. Residues: CASSLIGLAGGEQYV.

The chain employs TRBV4-3 and TRBJ2-3; D unclear. From germline, CDR1 is LGHNA and CDR2 YSLEER. Trimming cost V 3 bases and J 1 base, with 8 bases left between them. This CDR3 is 14 amino acids long. CDR3 amino acids: CASSQTIRTDTQYF. For the CDR3, the DNA is TGCGCCAGCAGCCAGACGATCCGCACAGATACGCAGTATTTT.

The chain uses TRBV5-1 and TRBJ1-1; D is ambiguous. Germline CDR1 is SGHRS and CDR2 is YFSETQ. This CDR3 spans 13 amino acids. Between the trimmed V and J ends, which lost 5 bases and 3 bases, there was a span of 11 bases. The CDR3 loop reads CASRSNTDTEAFF. For the CDR3, the DNA is TGCGCCAGCAGGTCTAATACGGACACTGAAGCTTTCTTT.

The chain uses TRBV5-1 and TRBJ2-2, with D unresolved. This CDR3 is 14 amino acids long. Germline V gives CDR1 SGHRS, CDR2 YFSETQ. Trimming shortened V by 4 bases and J by 4 bases, and 11 bases separated the two germline ends. The CDR3 bases are TGCGCCAGCAGCGGATATGGGCCCACCGGGGAGCTGTTTTTT. Translating gives CASSGYGPTGELFF.

This chain joins TRBV2 and TRBJ2-1; no reliable D call. Trimming pared 4 bases from V and 6 bases from J, leaving 13 bases between. The CDR3 covers 14 residues. Germline V gives CDR1 SNHLY, CDR2 FYNNEI. CDR3 in amino acids: CASSGYIVGNEQFF. CDR3 DNA: TGTGCCAGCAGTGGCTACATCGTGGGCAATGAGCAGTTCTTC.

This clonotype showed up just a few times. Written as DNA, the CDR3 is TGCAGTGCCCCAAGGACGGGGGAGACCCAGTACTTC. Protein sequence: CSAPRTGETQYF. This chain joins TRBV20-1 and TRBJ2-5; possible D gene TRBD2, 5 bases. The germline V gene encodes CDR1 DFQATT and CDR2 SNEGSKA (reference sequence). Trimming cost V 6 bases and J 5 bases, with 13 bases left between them. The CDR3 contains 12 residues.

The V gene is TRBV4-3, the J gene TRBJ2-1, with a tentative D call TRBD2 (5 bases). Trimming pared 0 bases from V and 0 bases from J, leaving 18 bases between. Looked up from germline, CDR1 is LGHNA and CDR2 is YSLEER. There are 19 residues in the CDR3. CDR3: CASSQDRARAGVSYNEQFF. The CDR3 DNA follows: TGCGCCAGCAGCCAAGATCGGGCGCGGGCCGGGGTCTCCTACAATGAGCAGTTCTTC.

This chain connects TRBV12-5 to TRBJ1-5; D gene uncertain. The length of the CDR3 is 13 residues. V was clipped by 1 base and J by 7 bases, with 8 bases between them. Germline CDR1 is LGHNT and CDR2 is FRNRAP. In DNA, the CDR3 is TGTGCTAGTGGTTTGGCGCAGAGACAGCCCCAGCATTTT. Amino acids: CASGLAQRQPQHF.

This clonotype has just a few counts. The chain links TRBV29-1 to TRBJ2-3; D gene ambiguous. The ends were cut back, 7 bases at V and 0 bases at J, with 11 bases in the middle. CDR1 and CDR2 (germline): SQVTM, ANQGSEA. The CDR3 has 13 amino acids. CDR3 bases: TGCAGCGCCCCCTGGCAGAGCACAGATACGCAGTATTTT. Translation: CSAPWQSTDTQYF.

This clonotype was recorded at least ten times. The chain has TRBV5-1 and TRBJ2-3; D gene uncertain. The CDR3 runs 16 residues. Trimming removed 4 bases at V and 2 bases at J, with 17 bases between. Germline values: CDR1 SGHRS, CDR2 YFSETQ. CDR3: CASSLLAGTTTDTQYF. Written as DNA, the CDR3 is TGCGCCAGCAGCCTGTTGGCAGGTACCACCACAGATACGCAGTATTTT.

This clonotype was detected only a few times. The rearrangement links TRBV7-2 to TRBJ1-5, with D tentatively TRBD1 (5 bases). Germline V lookup: CDR1 SGHTA, CDR2 FQGNSA. The length of the CDR3 is 16 residues. V was pared by 8 bases and J by 5 bases, with 22 bases between. CDR3 coding DNA: TGTGCCAGCCGCTCCAATCCGGGACTTAATGATCAGCCCCAGCATTTT. Translating gives CASRSNPGLNDQPQHF.